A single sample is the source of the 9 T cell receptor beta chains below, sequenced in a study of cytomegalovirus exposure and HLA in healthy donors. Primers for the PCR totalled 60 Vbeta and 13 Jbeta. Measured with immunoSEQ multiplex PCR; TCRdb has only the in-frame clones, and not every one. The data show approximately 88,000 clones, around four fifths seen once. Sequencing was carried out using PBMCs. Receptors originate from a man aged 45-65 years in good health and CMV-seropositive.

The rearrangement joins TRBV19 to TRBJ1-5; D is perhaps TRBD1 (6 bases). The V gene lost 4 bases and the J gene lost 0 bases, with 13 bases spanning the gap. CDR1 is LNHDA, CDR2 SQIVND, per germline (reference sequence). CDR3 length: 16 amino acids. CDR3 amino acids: CASSTTGIDSNQPQHF. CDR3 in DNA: TGTGCCAGTAGTACCACAGGGATCGATAGCAATCAGCCCCAGCATTTT. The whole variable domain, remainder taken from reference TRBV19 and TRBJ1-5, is DGGITQSPKYLFRKEGQNVTLSCEQNLNHDAMYWYRQDPGQGLRLIYYSQIVNDFQKGDIAEGYSVSREKKESFPLTVTSAQKNPTAFYLCASSTTGIDSNQPQHFGDGTRLSIL.

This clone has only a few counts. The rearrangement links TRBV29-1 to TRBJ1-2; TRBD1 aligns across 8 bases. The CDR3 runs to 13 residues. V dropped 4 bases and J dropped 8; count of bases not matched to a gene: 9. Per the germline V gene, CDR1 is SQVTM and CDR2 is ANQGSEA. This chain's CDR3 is CSVGRTGTQGYTF. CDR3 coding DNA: TGCAGCGTTGGACGGACAGGGACACAGGGCTACACCTTC.

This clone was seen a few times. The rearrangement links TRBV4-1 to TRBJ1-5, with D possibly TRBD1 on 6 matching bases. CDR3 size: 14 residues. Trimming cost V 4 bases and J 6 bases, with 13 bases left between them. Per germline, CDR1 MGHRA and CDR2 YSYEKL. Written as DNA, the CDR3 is TGCGCCAGCAGCCGAGAACAGGGAGTTCAGCCCCAGCATTTT. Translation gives CASSREQGVQPQHF.

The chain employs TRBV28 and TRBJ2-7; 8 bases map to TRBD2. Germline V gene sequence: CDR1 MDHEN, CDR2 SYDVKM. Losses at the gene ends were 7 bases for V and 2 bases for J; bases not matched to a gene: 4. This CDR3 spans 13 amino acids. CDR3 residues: CASKGTSPYEQYF. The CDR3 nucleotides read TGTGCCAGCAAAGGGACTAGTCCCTACGAGCAGTACTTC.

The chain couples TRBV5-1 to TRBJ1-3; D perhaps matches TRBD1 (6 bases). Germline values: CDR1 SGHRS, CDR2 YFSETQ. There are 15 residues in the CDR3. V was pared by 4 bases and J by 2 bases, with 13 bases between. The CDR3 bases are TGCGCCAGCAGCCTAAACCAGGGGACTGGAAACACCATATATTTT. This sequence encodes CASSLNQGTGNTIYF. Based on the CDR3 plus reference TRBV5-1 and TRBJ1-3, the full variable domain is KAGVTQTPRYLIKTRGQQVTLSCSPISGHRSVSWYQQTPGQGLQFLFEYFSETQRNKGNFPGRFSGRQFSNSRSEMNVSTLELGDSALYLCASSLNQGTGNTIYFGEGSWLTVV.

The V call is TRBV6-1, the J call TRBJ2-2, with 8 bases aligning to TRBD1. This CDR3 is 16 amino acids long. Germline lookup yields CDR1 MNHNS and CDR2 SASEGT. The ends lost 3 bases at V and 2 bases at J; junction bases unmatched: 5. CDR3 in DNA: TGTGCCAGCAGTGAGACAGGGGCTAGCAACACCGGGGAGCTGTTTTTT. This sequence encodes CASSETGASNTGELFF.

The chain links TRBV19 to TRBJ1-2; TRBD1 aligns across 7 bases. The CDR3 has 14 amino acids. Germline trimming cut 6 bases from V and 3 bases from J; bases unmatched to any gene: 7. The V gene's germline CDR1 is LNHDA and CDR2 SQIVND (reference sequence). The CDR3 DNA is TGTGCCAGTAGCCACAGGGGCCGAGACTATGGCTACACCTTC. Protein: CASSHRGRDYGYTF.

CDR3 coding DNA: TGTGCCAGCTCACCACGAAAACAGGGGACTAATGAAAAACTGTTTTTT. Its translation is CASSPRKQGTNEKLFF. V is TRBV18 and J is TRBJ1-4, with 7 positions matching TRBD1. Looked up from germline, CDR1 is KGHSH and CDR2 is LQKENI. This CDR3 spans 16 amino acids. With 1 base clipped from V and 2 bases from J, the junction kept 4 bases outside the gene matches.

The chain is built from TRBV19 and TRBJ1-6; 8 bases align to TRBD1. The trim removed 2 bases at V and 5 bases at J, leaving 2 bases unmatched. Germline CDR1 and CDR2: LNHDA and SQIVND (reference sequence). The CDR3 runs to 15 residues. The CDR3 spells CASSIWTGNNSPLHF. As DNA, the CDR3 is TGTGCCAGTAGTATATGGACAGGGAATAATTCACCCCTCCACTTT. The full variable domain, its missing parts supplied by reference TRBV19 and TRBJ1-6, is DGGITQSPKYLFRKEGQNVTLSCEQNLNHDAMYWYRQDPGQGLRLIYYSQIVNDFQKGDIAEGYSVSREKKESFPLTVTSAQKNPTAFYLCASSIWTGNNSPLHFGNGTRLTVT.